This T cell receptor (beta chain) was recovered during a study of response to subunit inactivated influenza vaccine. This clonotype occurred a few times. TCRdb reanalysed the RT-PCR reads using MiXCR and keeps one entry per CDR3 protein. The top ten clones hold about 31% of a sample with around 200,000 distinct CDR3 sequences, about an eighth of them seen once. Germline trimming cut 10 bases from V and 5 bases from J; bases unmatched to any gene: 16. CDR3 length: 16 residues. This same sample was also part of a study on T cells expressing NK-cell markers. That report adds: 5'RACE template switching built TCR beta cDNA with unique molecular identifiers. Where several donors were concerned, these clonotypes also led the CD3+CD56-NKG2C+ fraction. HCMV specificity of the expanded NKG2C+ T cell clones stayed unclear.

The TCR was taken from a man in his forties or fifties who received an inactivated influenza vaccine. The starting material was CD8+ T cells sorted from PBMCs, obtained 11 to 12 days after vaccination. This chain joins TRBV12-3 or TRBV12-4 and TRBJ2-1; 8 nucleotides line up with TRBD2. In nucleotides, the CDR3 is TGTGCCACGCGGGCAGCGGGAGCCCTGGGAGACAATGAGCAGTTCTTC. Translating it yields CATRAAGALGDNEQFF.